Shown below are 13 T cell receptor beta chains from a single sample sequenced in a study of T cell repertoires in cytomegalovirus infection. TCRdb called the reads again in MiXCR, with one record for every CDR3 protein. This sample has about 260,000 distinct CDR3 sequences, with roughly 13% found just once. The sample taken for sequencing was PBMCs. These receptor sequences come from a human donor in good health (CMV status not recorded). Some clones in this sample may be carry-over from other donors' samples.

J is TRBJ1-1 and V is TRBV29-1; a possible D gene is TRBD1 (5 bases). Germline-derived CDR1 and CDR2 are SQVTM and ANQGSEA. V lost 8 bases, J lost 3 bases, and 16 bases lay in between. This CDR3 comprises 13 residues. DNA for the CDR3: TGCAGCTTCTCAGGGAGGGCTTACACTGAAGCTTTCTTT. Translating it yields CSFSGRAYTEAFF.

This clonotype was counted a few times. V is TRBV7-9 and J is TRBJ2-6; D may correspond to TRBD1 or TRBD2 (5 bases each). The V end was cut by 5 bases, the J end by 0 bases, with 11 bases between. The germline V gene has CDR1 SEHNR and CDR2 FQNEAQ (reference sequence). The CDR3 runs 16 residues. DNA for the CDR3: TGTGCCAGCAGCCGAGGTGGGGGCTCTGGGGCCAACGTCCTGACTTTC. Translated, it gives CASSRGGGSGANVLTF.

The sample holds a few counts of this clonotype. This sequence joins TRBV10-3 and TRBJ2-7; D may be TRBD1 (6 bases). V lost 5 bases and J 1 base, leaving 12 bases between the germline ends. This CDR3 comprises 14 residues. Germline CDR1 ENHRY, CDR2 SYGVKD. The CDR3 DNA reads TGTGCCATCAGTCTACAGGGTGGTTCCTACGAGCAGTACTTC. It specifies CAISLQGGSYEQYF.

This clonotype was seen at least ten times. The chain recombines TRBV7-3 with TRBJ1-1, with no clear D. CDR3 length equals 15 residues. V lost 5 bases and J 1 base, leaving 14 bases between the germline ends. Germline-derived CDR1 and CDR2 are SGHTA and FQGTGA. For the CDR3, the DNA is TGTGCCAGCAGCCACTTGGGTGGAGGGAACACTGAAGCTTTCTTT. As protein: CASSHLGGGNTEAFF.

This clonotype was observed many times. The gene calls are TRBV7-8 and TRBJ2-7; 7 bases are a match to TRBD1. The V and J ends lost 5 bases and 4 bases, in that order; junction bases with no gene match: 14. Germline V gives CDR1 SGHVS, CDR2 FQNEAQ. The CDR3 is 16 residues long. The CDR3 loop reads CASSSYRGPSVYEQYF. The CDR3 nucleotides read TGTGCCAGCAGCAGCTACAGGGGACCATCGGTGTACGAGCAGTACTTC.

This clonotype was detected ten times or more. The chain has TRBV7-2 and TRBJ2-7, with TRBD1 as a possible D gene (5 bases). The CDR3 loop spans 15 amino acids. Trimming removed 4 bases at V and 3 bases at J, with 16 bases between. Germline CDR1 SGHTA, CDR2 FQGNSA. For the CDR3, the DNA is TGTGCCAGCAGCTCATCAGGTTCCGACAGCTACGAGCAGTACTTC. Its translation is CASSSSGSDSYEQYF. Using reference TRBV7-2 and TRBJ2-7 for the parts outside the CDR3, the full variable domain is GAGVSQSPSNKVTEKGKDVELRCDPISGHTALYWYRQSLGQGLEFLIYFQGNSAPDKSGLPSDRFSAERTGGSVSTLTIQRTQQEDSAVYLCASSSSGSDSYEQYFGPGTRLTVT.

In this sample, this clonotype turned up many times. The chain links TRBV18 to TRBJ2-6, with D unresolved. This CDR3 comprises 16 residues. Trimming removed 5 bases from V and 0 bases from J, with 11 bases in between. Per the germline V gene, CDR1 is KGHSH and CDR2 is LQKENI. CDR3 sequence (DNA): TGTGCCAGCTCATCCGACATTCGCTCTGGGGCCAACGTCCTGACTTTC. This codes for CASSSDIRSGANVLTF.

This clonotype occurred many times. This sequence joins TRBV7-2 and TRBJ2-7, with D tentatively TRBD2 (6 bases). The germline V and J ends were trimmed by 5 bases and 2 bases, with 16 bases remaining between them. The germline CDR1 and CDR2 sequences are SGHTA and FQGNSA. CDR3 length: 15 amino acids. The CDR3 DNA sequence: TGTGCCAGCAGCCCCGGGGCGGGGCCAGCCTACGAGCAGTACTTC. The encoded protein is CASSPGAGPAYEQYF.

This rearrangement joins TRBV20-1 to TRBJ2-1; TRBD2 matches 10 bases. V gave up 5 bases and J gave up 1 base; unmatched junction bases: 5. Germline loops: CDR1 DFQATT, CDR2 SNEGSKA (reference sequence). The CDR3 consists of 15 residues. The CDR3 DNA sequence: TGCAGTGCTTCTAGCGGGGGCCTTTCCTACAATGAGCAGTTCTTC. This encodes CSASSGGLSYNEQFF.

This clonotype has only a few counts. The chain combines TRBV5-1 with TRBJ2-1; D is perhaps TRBD2 (6 bases). Per the germline V gene, CDR1 is SGHRS and CDR2 is YFSETQ. The V gene lost 4 bases and the J gene lost 0 bases, with 11 bases spanning the gap. The CDR3 runs 15 residues. The CDR3: CASSHGGRSYNEQFF. The CDR3 DNA is TGCGCCAGCAGCCACGGGGGTCGCTCCTACAATGAGCAGTTCTTC.

This chain joins TRBV20-1 and TRBJ2-7; TRBD1 aligns across 7 bases. V was pared by 3 bases and J by 1 base, with 6 bases of the junction left unmatched. This CDR3 region has 14 residues. Germline CDR1 is DFQATT and CDR2 is SNEGSKA (reference sequence). CDR3 sequence (DNA): TGCAGTGCTAGTATCCCAGGGGGATCCTACGAGCAGTACTTC. Translation gives CSASIPGGSYEQYF.

Remarks on this clonotype: Just one base apart from a much larger clone, this may be a read error. This chain connects TRBV7-9 to TRBJ1-4; D is uncertain. The germline V gene encodes CDR1 SEHNR and CDR2 FQNEAQ (reference sequence). V lost 4 bases, J lost 3 bases, and 12 bases lay in between. This CDR3 spans 15 amino acids. This CDR3 is CASSSQFAANEKLFF. The CDR3 DNA reads as TGTGCCAGCAGCTCCCAGTTTGCAGCTAATGAAAAACTGTTTTTT. Based on the CDR3 plus reference TRBV7-9 and TRBJ1-4, the full variable domain is DTGVSQNPRHKITKRGQNVTFRCDPISEHNRLYWYRQTLGQGPEFLTYFQNEAQLEKSRLLSDRFSAERPKGSFSTLEIQRTEQGDSAMYLCASSSQFAANEKLFFGSGTQLSVL.

This rearrangement joins TRBV29-1 to TRBJ2-1; D may match TRBD1 or TRBD2 (5 bases each). Deletions cut 0 bases from V and 2 bases from J, with 17 bases between. Germline-derived CDR1 and CDR2 are SQVTM and ANQGSEA. The CDR3 sequence is 17 residues long. CDR3 residues: CSVEDLLGDHPYNEQFF. CDR3 sequence (DNA): TGCAGCGTTGAAGATCTGTTAGGGGACCACCCCTACAATGAGCAGTTCTTC.